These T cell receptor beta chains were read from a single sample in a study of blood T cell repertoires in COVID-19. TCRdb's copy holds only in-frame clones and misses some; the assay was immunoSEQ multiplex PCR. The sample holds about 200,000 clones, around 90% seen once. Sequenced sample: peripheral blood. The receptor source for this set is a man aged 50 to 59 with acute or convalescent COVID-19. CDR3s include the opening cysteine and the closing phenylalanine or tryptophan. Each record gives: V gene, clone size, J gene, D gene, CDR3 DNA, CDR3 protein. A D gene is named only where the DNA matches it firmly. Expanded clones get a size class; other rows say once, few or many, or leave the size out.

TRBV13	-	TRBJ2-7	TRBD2	TGTGCCAGCAGCTTGGGCGGGAGGCCAGCCTACGAGCAGTACTTC	CASSLGGRPAYEQYF
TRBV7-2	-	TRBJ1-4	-	TGTGCCAGCAGCTTTGGTACACGGGATGAAAAACTGTTTTTT	CASSFGTRDEKLFF
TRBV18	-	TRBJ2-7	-	TGTGCCAGCGCAAGTGGGGGGAGAGCCTACGAGCAGTACTTC	CASASGGRAYEQYF
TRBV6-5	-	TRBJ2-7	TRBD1	TGTGCCAGCAGTTACTCGTGGGGGACAGGGATCGACGAGCAGTACTTC	CASSYSWGTGIDEQYF
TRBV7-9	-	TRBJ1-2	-	TGTGCCAGCAGCGAGATCCACGGCTACACCTTC	CASSEIHGYTF
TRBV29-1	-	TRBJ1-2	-	TGCAGCGTGGGAGACGGAAACTATGGCTACACCTTC	CSVGDGNYGYTF
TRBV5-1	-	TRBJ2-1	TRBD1	TGCGCCAGCAGCTACGGTGGACAGGGGGACAATGAGCAGTTCTTC	CASSYGGQGDNEQFF
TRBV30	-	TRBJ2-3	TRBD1	TGTGCCTGGATCCGGACAGGGACTGATACGCAGTATTTT	CAWIRTGTDTQYF
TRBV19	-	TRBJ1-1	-	TGTGCCAGTAGTGAATCCGGGACACTTAACACTGAAGCTTTCTTT	CASSESGTLNTEAFF
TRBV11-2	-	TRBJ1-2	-	TGTGCCAGCAGCCGAACTCAGTCGGGGGGCTACACCTTC	CASSRTQSGGYTF
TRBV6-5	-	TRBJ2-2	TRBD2	TGTGCCAGCAGCCGGGACTATAGGACCGGGGAGCTGTTTTTT	CASSRDYRTGELFF
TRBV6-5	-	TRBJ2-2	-	TGTGCCACCAGGGGGGGGAACACCGGGGAGCTGTTTTTT	CATRGGNTGELFF
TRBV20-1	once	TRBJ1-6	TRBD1	TGCAGTGCTAGTAAGGGACAGAATAATTCACCCCTCCACTTT	CSASKGQNNSPLHF
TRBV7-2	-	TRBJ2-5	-	TGTGCCAGCAGCTTAGCAGGGGGACGGCTAATTACCCAGTACTTC	CASSLAGGRLITQYF
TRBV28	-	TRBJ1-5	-	TGTGCCAGCAGTTTTTCGGGACACGACCAGCCCCAGCATTTT	CASSFSGHDQPQHF
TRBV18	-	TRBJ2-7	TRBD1	TGTGCCAGCTCACAATTCTCCGGGACAGGAGGCTCCTACGAGCAGTACTTC	CASSQFSGTGGSYEQYF
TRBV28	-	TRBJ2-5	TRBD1	TGTGCCAGCAGTCCCTGGACAGGGGGTGGTGGAGAGACCCAGTACTTC	CASSPWTGGGGETQYF
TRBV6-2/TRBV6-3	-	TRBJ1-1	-	TGTGCCAGCAGTTACCCGGATCGCCCATTACGTGGACAGAAGAACACTGAAGCTTTCTTT	CASSYPDRPLRGQKNTEAFF
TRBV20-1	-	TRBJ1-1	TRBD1	TGCAGTGCGGGGGACAGGGAAGCTTTCTTT	CSAGDREAFF
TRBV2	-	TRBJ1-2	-	TGTGCCAGCAGTGGATCACAGAACTATGGCTACACCTTC	CASSGSQNYGYTF
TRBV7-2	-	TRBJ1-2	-	TGTGCCAGCAGCTTAGGCGGATATAGGCGGAGGAACTATGGCTACACCTTC	CASSLGGYRRRNYGYTF
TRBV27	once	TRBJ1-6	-	TGTGCCAGCAGTTTATCGGAGAATTCACCCCTCCACTTT	CASSLSENSPLHF
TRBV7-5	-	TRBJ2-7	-	TGTGTCAGAAGCTTACGGGAATCCCACGAGCAGTACTTC	CVRSLRESHEQYF
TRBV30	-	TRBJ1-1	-	TGTGCCTGGAGAGCGGGGTCGAACACTGAAGCTTTCTTT	CAWRAGSNTEAFF
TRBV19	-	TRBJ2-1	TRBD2	TGTGCCAGTAGGCCCCCGGGGGGTTTGGGGAATGAGCAGTTCTTC	CASRPPGGLGNEQFF
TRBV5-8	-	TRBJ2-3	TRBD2	TGTGCCAGCAGCGAAAAACTAGCGGGGGATTACACAGATACGCAGTATTTT	CASSEKLAGDYTDTQYF
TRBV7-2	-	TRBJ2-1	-	TGTGCCAGCAGCTTTTCCCGGCAGGGTCGCAATGAGCAGTTCTTC	CASSFSRQGRNEQFF
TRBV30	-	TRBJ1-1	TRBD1	TGTGCCTGGAGTCCCCCTTATCGGACAGGTGAAGCTTTCTTT	CAWSPPYRTGEAFF
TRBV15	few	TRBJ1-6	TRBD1	TGTGCCACCAGCAACAGGGGAGGAAATTCACCCCTCCACTTT	CATSNRGGNSPLHF
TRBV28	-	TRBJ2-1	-	TGTGCCAGCAGCCCTGCCCTGACGGGGGGCGATGAGCAGTTCTTC	CASSPALTGGDEQFF
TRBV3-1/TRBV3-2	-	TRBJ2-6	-	TGTGCCAGCAGCCAAGGACGACAGGCGGGCTCTGGGGCCAACGTCCTGACTTTC	CASSQGRQAGSGANVLTF
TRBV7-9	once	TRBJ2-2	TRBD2	TGTGCCAGCAGCTCAGAAACCGGGACTAGCGGCCGCGGGGAGCTGTTTTTT	CASSSETGTSGRGELFF
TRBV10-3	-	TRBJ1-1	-	TGTGCCATCAGTGTCGAACAGGGTGGGTTTGACACTGAAGCTTTCTTT	CAISVEQGGFDTEAFF
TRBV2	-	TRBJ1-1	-	TGTGCCAGCAGTGCGACAAGCAGCAACACTGAAGCTTTCTTT	CASSATSSNTEAFF
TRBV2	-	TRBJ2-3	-	TGTGCCAGCAGTGCGGCGGCTATAACTGATACGCAGTATTTT	CASSAAAITDTQYF
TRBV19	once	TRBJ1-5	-	TGTGCCAGTAAGGAGGACAGTTCTTCCGGCCAGCCCCAGCATTTT	CASKEDSSSGQPQHF
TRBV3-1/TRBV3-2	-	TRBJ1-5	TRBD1	TGTGCCAGCAGCCGCGGACAGGGCGGTCAGCCCCAGCATTTT	CASSRGQGGQPQHF
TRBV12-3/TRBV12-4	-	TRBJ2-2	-	TGTGCCAGCAGTTTAAGGGGTGCCGGGGAGCTGTTTTTT	CASSLRGAGELFF
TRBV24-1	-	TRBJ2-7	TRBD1	TGTGCCACCAGTGACCCCCCAGGACAGGGGGGAATCTACGAGCAGTACTTC	CATSDPPGQGGIYEQYF
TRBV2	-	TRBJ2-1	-	TGTGCCAGCAGTGCCTCCCGGCAGGGTCTCAATGAGCAGTTCTTC	CASSASRQGLNEQFF
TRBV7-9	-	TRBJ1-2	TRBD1	TGTGCCAGCAGCCCGACAGGGGGCAATTATGGCTACACCTTC	CASSPTGGNYGYTF
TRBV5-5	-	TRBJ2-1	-	TGTGCCAGCAGCTTGGAATGGGGAGACAATGAGCAGTTCTTC	CASSLEWGDNEQFF
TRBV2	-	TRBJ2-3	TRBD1	TGTGCCAGCAGCCCGGACAGGGTGACAGATACGCAGTATTTT	CASSPDRVTDTQYF
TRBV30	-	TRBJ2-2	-	TGTGCCTGGAGTGGAGGGCTAGGCACCGGGGAGCTGTTTTTT	CAWSGGLGTGELFF
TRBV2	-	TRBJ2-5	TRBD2	TGTGCCAGCAGTGAAGTTGCGGGGGGGCCGAAAGAGACCCAGTACTTC	CASSEVAGGPKETQYF
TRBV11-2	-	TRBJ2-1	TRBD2	TGTGCCAGCAGCACGACTAGCGGGGACGGTGAGCAGTTCTTC	CASSTTSGDGEQFF